One and the same sample provided the 22 T cell receptor beta chains below, sequenced in a study of blood T cell repertoires in COVID-19. The protocol was immunoSEQ multiplex PCR, while the TCRdb copy is restricted to in-frame clones and leaves out a portion. This table has 150,000 or so clones, roughly 90% appearing once. The material sequenced was peripheral blood. Every receptor here comes from a man aged 18 to 35 with acute or convalescent COVID-19.

V usage is TRBV5-1 and J usage is TRBJ2-3; the match to TRBD2 covers 16 bases. The junction had 2 bases not matched to a gene; V was cut back by 4 bases and J by 0 bases. CDR1 and CDR2 (germline): SGHRS, YFSETQ. The CDR3 totals 17 residues. The CDR3 region is CASSPGLAGGSTDTQYF. CDR3 nucleotides: TGCGCCAGCAGCCCGGGACTAGCGGGGGGGAGCACAGATACGCAGTATTTT.

The chain recombines TRBV3-1 (or the pseudogene TRBV3-2) with TRBJ1-2; 7 nucleotides match TRBD1. V lost 4 bases and J lost 4; bases outside the gene matches: 3. Per germline, CDR1 LGHDT and CDR2 YNNKEL (reference sequence). CDR3 length: 13 amino acids. This CDR3 is CASSRQGGYGYTF. CDR3 bases: TGTGCCAGCAGCCGACAGGGAGGCTATGGCTACACCTTC.

This chain connects TRBV19 to TRBJ2-7; no clear D. This CDR3 spans 15 amino acids. Germline CDR1 is LNHDA and CDR2 is SQIVND (reference sequence). The V end lost 4 bases, the J end lost 0 bases, and 13 bases lay between the germline ends. The CDR3 DNA sequence: TGTGCCAGTAGTACCTCCGCCGGGTCCTCCTACGAGCAGTACTTC. Protein: CASSTSAGSSYEQYF.

This clone was found once. The genes are TRBV24-1 and TRBJ2-6, with TRBD1 as a possible D gene (5 bases). The CDR3 extends over 16 amino acids. The ends were cut back, 1 base at V and 0 bases at J, with 6 bases in the middle. Germline CDR1 reads KGHDR; CDR2 reads SFDVKD. CDR3 loop: CATSDFRGSGANVLTF. The CDR3 bases are TGTGCCACCAGTGATTTTAGGGGCTCTGGGGCCAACGTCCTGACTTTC.

The chain links TRBV18 to TRBJ1-1; a weak D match, TRBD1 (5 bases). Trimming took off 1 base at V and 0 bases at J, with 21 bases between the two ends. Germline assignment: CDR1 KGHSH and CDR2 LQKENI. The CDR3 contains 19 residues. CDR3 residues: CASSPLRGLGDLMNTEAFF. For the CDR3, the DNA is TGTGCCAGCTCACCACTTCGTGGGTTAGGGGATCTCATGAACACTGAAGCTTTCTTT.

The V gene is TRBV9, the J gene TRBJ1-1, with D perhaps TRBD1 (5 bases). This CDR3 is 15 amino acids long. Germline loops: CDR1 SGDLS, CDR2 YYNGEE. V lost 0 bases, J lost 4 bases, and 13 bases lay in between. CDR3 sequence: CASSVEAGKGTEAFF. The CDR3, as DNA: TGTGCCAGCAGCGTAGAGGCAGGGAAAGGCACTGAAGCTTTCTTT.

The V and J genes are TRBV25-1 and TRBJ2-7; D unclear. The CDR3 covers 11 residues. The V gene's germline CDR1 is MGHDK and CDR2 SYGVNS. Trimming stripped 3 bases from V and 2 bases from J, with 2 bases between. The CDR3 is CASSDTYEQYF. The CDR3 coding sequence is TGTGCCAGCAGTGACACCTACGAGCAGTACTTC.

The J gene is TRBJ2-7, the V gene TRBV3-1 (or the pseudogene TRBV3-2); TRBD1 aligns across 8 bases. The CDR3 spans 16 residues. V was clipped by 1 base and J by 4 bases; unmatched bases: 9. Germline values: CDR1 LGHDT, CDR2 YNNKEL (reference sequence). CDR3 amino acids: CASSQVFQGAGYEQYF. CDR3 sequence (DNA): TGTGCCAGCAGCCAAGTCTTCCAGGGGGCAGGGTACGAGCAGTACTTC.

The genes are TRBV11-2 and TRBJ2-1, with TRBD2 matching over 15 bases. The CDR3 is 17 residues long. The J segment lost 2 bases and the V segment lost 5 bases, leaving 4 bases of the junction unmatched. Germline CDR1 and CDR2: SGHAT and FQNNGV. The CDR3 reads CASSLGTSGGPYNEQFF. CDR3 nucleotide sequence: TGTGCCAGCAGCCTCGGGACTAGCGGGGGGCCCTACAATGAGCAGTTCTTC.

The J gene is TRBJ2-7, the V gene TRBV27, with a tentative D call TRBD2 (5 bases). Germline CDR1 is MNHEY and CDR2 is SMNVEV (reference sequence). The CDR3 runs to 13 residues. Deletions cut 3 bases from V and 4 bases from J, with 10 bases between. The CDR3 loop is CASSFGPGYEQYF. DNA of the CDR3: TGTGCCAGCAGTTTTGGCCCGGGGTACGAGCAGTACTTC.

In its sample, this clone was seen many times. This CDR3 is also generated by other DNA sequences in the sample. The chain employs TRBV30 and TRBJ1-1; perhaps TRBD1 as D (6 bases). Germline CDR1 GTSNPN, CDR2 SVGIG (reference sequence). CDR3 length equals 14 residues. V gave up 5 bases and J gave up 4 bases, with 17 bases separating them. The CDR3 sequence: CAWSPGGRGTEAFF. DNA for the CDR3: TGTGCCTGGTCGCCCGGGGGGCGGGGCACTGAAGCTTTCTTT.

In regard to this clone: Additional DNA sequences in this sample encode the identical CDR3. The J gene is TRBJ1-5, the V gene TRBV29-1, with no clear D. CDR1 is SQVTM, CDR2 ANQGSEA, per germline. The ends were cut back, 4 bases at V and 1 base at J, with 8 bases in the middle. This CDR3 contains 13 residues. This CDR3 reads CSVAGGSNQPQHF. CDR3 in DNA: TGCAGCGTTGCCGGAGGCAGCAATCAGCCCCAGCATTTT.

This clone was seen a few times. This chain links TRBV6-5 with TRBJ1-1; D remains ambiguous. CDR1 is MNHEY and CDR2 is SVGAGI in the germline V gene. The CDR3 is 14 residues long. Trimming took 2 bases from V and 1 from J, leaving 8 bases between them. The DNA for the CDR3 is TGTGCCAGCAGTTACAGCACTCAGAACACTGAAGCTTTCTTT. This gives the protein CASSYSTQNTEAFF.

The CDR3 coding sequence is TGTGCCAGCAGTTACTTGGCGGGGGAAGGGGACACCATATATTTT. Translation gives CASSYLAGEGDTIYF. This sequence joins TRBV6-5 and TRBJ1-3; D may be TRBD1 (5 bases). Germline V gives CDR1 MNHEY, CDR2 SVGAGI. V was clipped by 1 base and J by 8 bases, with 15 bases between them. The CDR3 totals 15 residues.

CDR3 sequence reads: CASSLEGQGLNTEAFF. DNA for the CDR3: TGTGCCAGCAGCTTGGAGGGACAGGGATTGAACACTGAAGCTTTCTTT. The chain has TRBV5-6 and TRBJ1-1; 9 bases line up with TRBD1. J gave up 0 bases and V 0 bases, and 3 bases lay outside the gene matches. Germline V gene sequence: CDR1 SGHDT, CDR2 YYEEEE. This CDR3 is built from 16 residues.

J is TRBJ2-7 and V is TRBV6-5; 13 nucleotides agree with TRBD2. The V gene's germline CDR1 is MNHEY and CDR2 SVGAGI. V was pared by 6 bases and J by 5 bases, with 4 bases of the junction left unmatched. This CDR3 has 14 amino acids. Here the CDR3 reads CASRWTSGSHEQYF. The CDR3 bases are TGTGCCAGCAGGTGGACTAGCGGGAGCCACGAGCAGTACTTC.

The chain combines TRBV12-3 or TRBV12-4 with TRBJ1-2; D may be TRBD1 (5 bases). The CDR3 covers 13 residues. Trimming left V 5 bases short and J 4 bases short, with 11 bases between. CDR3 DNA sequence: TGTGCCAGCAGTATCAGGGCGAGCTATGGCTACACCTTC. This codes for CASSIRASYGYTF.

V gene TRBV30 combines with J gene TRBJ1-2; D may be TRBD1 (6 bases). The germline V gene has CDR1 GTSNPN and CDR2 SVGIG (reference sequence). The CDR3 is 12 amino acids. V gave up 1 base and J gave up 4 bases, with 7 bases separating them. The CDR3 here is CAWSGGGYGYTF. In DNA form, the CDR3 reads TGTGCCTGGAGTGGAGGGGGCTATGGCTACACCTTC.

This sequence joins TRBV25-1 and TRBJ1-4; 10 positions agree with TRBD1. The germline V gene has CDR1 MGHDK and CDR2 SYGVNS. Trimming took 1 base from V and 7 from J; bases not matched to a gene: 3. The CDR3 covers 15 residues. CDR3 region: CASSEWDRGGEKLFF. The CDR3 region has the DNA TGTGCCAGCAGTGAATGGGACAGGGGCGGTGAAAAACTGTTTTTT.

V and J are TRBV7-9 and TRBJ2-5; a possible D gene is TRBD2 (6 bases). CDR3 length equals 17 residues. Germline V gives CDR1 SEHNR, CDR2 FQNEAQ (reference sequence). V lost 2 bases and J 2 bases, leaving 18 bases between the germline ends. The CDR3 DNA sequence: TGTGCCAGCAGCTTAAAGTTGGTCGATGGGGGGCAAGAGACCCAGTACTTC. Translation gives CASSLKLVDGGQETQYF.

This chain uses TRBV6-5 with TRBJ1-6; D ambiguous. The CDR3 has 14 amino acids. Per germline, CDR1 MNHEY and CDR2 SVGAGI. Trimming left V 0 bases short and J 9 bases short, with 9 bases between. The CDR3 coding sequence is TGTGCCAGCAGTTACTCGAAGTTGAGTTCACCCCTCCACTTT. It is translated as CASSYSKLSSPLHF.

The chain is built from TRBV4-1 and TRBJ1-4; a possible D gene is TRBD1 (6 bases). The CDR3 length is 16 residues. Between the trimmed V and J ends, which lost 3 bases and 0 bases, there was a span of 11 bases. Per the germline V gene, CDR1 is MGHRA and CDR2 is YSYEKL. This chain's CDR3 is CASSHPGQTTNEKLFF. CDR3 in DNA: TGCGCCAGCAGCCATCCCGGACAGACAACTAATGAAAAACTGTTTTTT.